The TCR beta chain described here comes from a study of blood T cell repertoires in COVID-19. Study context: The origin of the acute and convalescent COVID-19 samples was the United States, Italy and Spain.

CDR3 length: 11 amino acids. Trimming left V 7 bases short and J 7 bases short, with 8 bases between. Germline values: CDR1 SQVTM, CDR2 ANQGSEA. Authors' methods: The authors estimated nucleated cell counts from reference gene primer amplification. The table came from immunoSEQ multiplex PCR; TCRdb's copy has only in-frame clones and leaves some out. V, J and clone size were drawn from that table, and D and trimming were deduced from the DNA. The data show around 250,000 clones, 65% to 85% seen once. This clone was found once. The chain couples TRBV29-1 to TRBJ2-6; D gene unclear. This clonotype originated in a man aged 50-60 years with active or convalescent COVID-19. Sequenced material: peripheral blood. The CDR3 spells CSAFLANVLTF. The CDR3 bases are TGCAGCGCTTTCCTTGCCAACGTCCTGACTTTC.